This is a list of T cell receptor beta chains from one sample in a study of T cells after yellow fever vaccination. TCRdb re-derived calls from the 5' RACE reads in MiXCR, one entry per CDR3 protein. The sample lists about 350,000 distinct CDR3 sequences; less than 9.5% were seen once. Sequencing was performed on PBMCs, taken more than 40 days after the first yellow fever vaccination. The receptors derive from a man aged 18-30 years who received the YFV17D yellow fever vaccine. Each CDR3 is given with its conserved first and last residue. The D gene is left open where the match is weak. Only part of the rows carry a size: once, few, many, or a class if the clone is expanded.

D gene	V gene	clone size	J gene	CDR3 protein	CDR3 DNA
TRBD1	TRBV19	many	TRBJ2-7	CASSIGDRAYEQYF	TGTGCCAGTAGTATCGGGGACAGAGCCTACGAGCAGTACTTC
.	TRBV12-3/TRBV12-4	few	TRBJ2-1	CASSLVSYSYNEQFF	TGTGCCAGCAGTTTAGTCTCTTACTCCTACAATGAGCAGTTCTTC
.	TRBV6-1	.	TRBJ2-3	CASSFKYTDTQYF	TGTGCCAGCAGCTTTAAATACACAGATACGCAGTATTTT
TRBD1	TRBV5-4	.	TRBJ1-6	CASSLGAGTVDSPLHF	TGTGCCAGCAGCTTGGGGGCAGGGACAGTTGATTCACCCCTCCACTTT
TRBD2	TRBV20-1	few	TRBJ2-3	CSAAGTSGTDTQYF	TGCAGTGCTGCCGGGACTAGCGGCACAGATACGCAGTATTTT
.	TRBV29-1	few	TRBJ2-3	CGSGTNTDTQYF	TGCGGCTCTGGCACGAACACAGATACGCAGTATTTT
.	TRBV15	.	TRBJ2-5	CATSRDFWGWETQYF	TGTGCCACCAGCAGAGATTTCTGGGGGTGGGAGACCCAGTACTTC
.	TRBV7-9	few	TRBJ2-3	CASSLGWATSTDTQYF	TGTGCCAGCAGCTTAGGCTGGGCCACAAGCACAGATACGCAGTATTTT
.	TRBV10-3	few	TRBJ1-1	CAIRRTDGSEAFF	TGTGCCATCAGAAGAACCGACGGATCGGAAGCTTTCTTT
.	TRBV5-4	few	TRBJ2-1	CASSPKQTPNEQFF	TGTGCCAGCAGCCCCAAGCAGACCCCCAATGAGCAGTTCTTC
.	TRBV28	.	TRBJ2-3	CALGADTQYF	TGTGCCCTTGGGGCAGATACGCAGTATTTT
TRBD1	TRBV7-3	few	TRBJ1-1	CASSTPGTGVSNTEAFF	TGTGCCAGCAGCACGCCTGGGACAGGGGTTTCGAACACTGAAGCTTTCTTT
TRBD2	TRBV6-4	many	TRBJ2-1	CASSGTSGGANEQFF	TGTGCCAGCAGTGGGACTAGCGGGGGGGCCAATGAGCAGTTCTTC
.	TRBV18	few	TRBJ2-1	CASKRDTSYNEQFF	TGTGCCAGCAAACGGGACACCTCCTACAATGAGCAGTTCTTC